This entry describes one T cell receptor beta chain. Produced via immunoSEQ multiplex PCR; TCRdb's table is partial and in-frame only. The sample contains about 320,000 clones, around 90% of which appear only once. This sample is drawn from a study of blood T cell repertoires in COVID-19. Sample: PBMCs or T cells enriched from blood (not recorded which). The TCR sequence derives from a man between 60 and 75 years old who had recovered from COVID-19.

The CDR3 loop is CASSQDYEGVRTYEQYF. CDR3 DNA sequence: TGTGCCAGCAGCCAAGATTATGAGGGCGTAAGAACCTACGAGCAGTACTTC. The chain combines TRBV4-2 with TRBJ2-7, with D possibly matching TRBD2 (5 bases). V dropped 0 bases and J dropped 2 bases, with 17 bases sitting between them. The CDR3 length is 17 residues. Germline V gene data show CDR1 as LGHNA and CDR2 as YNFKEQ.